A selection of T cell receptor beta chains follows, all from one sample in a study of T cell repertoires in cytomegalovirus infection. No antigen has been assigned to these receptors. TCRdb re-analysed the reads in MiXCR, keeping a single row per CDR3 protein. The table has about 71,000 distinct CDR3 sequences, approximately 22% seen once; the top ten hold roughly 63%. The sequencing used CD8+ T cells from cultured PBMCs, collected from culture after CMV antigen stimulation. The source of these receptors is a human donor in good health (CMV status not recorded). Some clones in this sample may be carry-over from other donors' samples. The CDR3 runs from the conserved cysteine through the conserved F or W. The D gene is left open where the match is weak. The listing skips clone size in some rows; elsewhere it reads once, few, many or a size class.

TRBV6-6,16,TRBJ2-1,few,NA,CASSYRQQGSYNEQFF
TRBV7-9,12,TRBJ1-2,few,NA,CASRQEAYGYTF
TRBV4-3,16,TRBJ2-7,NA,TRBD2,CASSQDGQRGTYEQYF
TRBV27,14,TRBJ2-7,NA,NA,CASSLSISDFEQYF
TRBV11-2,17,TRBJ2-6,few,NA,CASSLGPGNSGANVLTF
TRBV12-3/TRBV12-4,15,TRBJ1-4,NA,NA,CASIINWVGEEKLFF
TRBV9,16,TRBJ2-5,NA,TRBD2,CASSGESYGGGETQYF
TRBV10-3,12,TRBJ2-1,NA,NA,CAITSANDEQFF
TRBV7-8,15,TRBJ1-1,NA,NA,CASSKRGAVGTEAFF
TRBV7-4,15,TRBJ1-1,NA,TRBD1,CASSPQGGVNTEAFF
TRBV6-1,14,TRBJ1-5,few,TRBD1,CASSGQGGNQPQHF
TRBV7-9,16,TRBJ1-1,few,TRBD1,CASSPPGQGMNTEAFF
TRBV5-1,14,TRBJ1-2,few,NA,CASSFTAGNYGYTF
TRBV27,13,TRBJ2-7,few,NA,CASSASVVYEQYF
TRBV7-6,15,TRBJ2-7,NA,TRBD1,CASSLGTGAAYEQYF
TRBV4-3,17,TRBJ2-3,NA,NA,CASSQDVQGTSTDTQYF
TRBV6-2/TRBV6-3,11,TRBJ2-1,few,NA,CASSMGPEQFF